The 16 T cell receptor beta chains presented below share a single source sample, sequenced in a study of T cells in Graves' hyperthyroidism and ophthalmopathy. RNA transcripts served as the template for amplifying TCR beta CDR3 regions. HTBI primers drove first-round RT-PCR of the TCR CDR3. TCRdb re-analysed the multiplex PCR reads in MiXCR, keeping a single row per CDR3 protein. Among 400,000 to 600,000 distinct CDR3 sequences listed, around 20% were seen once. The sample was blood. These receptors came from a man between 18 and 29 years old with Graves' hyperthyroidism.

The sample holds many counts of this clonotype. The chain combines TRBV27 with TRBJ2-7, with D hard to call. CDR3 length: 13 amino acids. CDR1 is MNHEY and CDR2 is SMNVEV in the germline V gene (reference sequence). V gave up 4 bases and J gave up 0 bases, with 7 bases separating them. The CDR3 sequence: CASSWQISYEQYF. CDR3 in DNA: TGTGCCAGCAGTTGGCAGATCTCCTACGAGCAGTACTTC.

The chain links TRBV28 to TRBJ1-1; 10 nucleotides agree with TRBD1. V shed 5 bases, J shed 5 bases, and the junction held 11 bases outside the gene matches. The germline V gene has CDR1 MDHEN and CDR2 SYDVKM. The CDR3 has 16 residues. CDR3 region: CASSARDRGKRTEAFF. The CDR3 DNA reads as TGTGCCAGCAGTGCCCGGGACAGGGGTAAGAGGACTGAAGCTTTCTTT.

This clonotype has at least ten counts. CDR3 region: CASSLGSQPQHF. Written as DNA, the CDR3 is TGTGCCAGCAGTTTAGGGAGCCAGCCCCAGCATTTT. The V call is TRBV12-3 or TRBV12-4, the J call TRBJ1-5; no clear D gene. Trimming left V 1 base short and J 7 bases short, with 5 bases between. This CDR3 has 12 residues.

This clonotype showed up many times. V is TRBV28 and J is TRBJ2-7, with D possibly TRBD1 on 5 matching bases. Per germline, CDR1 MDHEN and CDR2 SYDVKM. This CDR3 has 14 residues. Trimming stripped 7 bases from V and 2 bases from J, with 15 bases between. This CDR3 reads CASNHRQPPYEQYF. CDR3 sequence (DNA): TGTGCCAGCAACCATAGACAGCCTCCCTACGAGCAGTACTTC.

This clonotype was seen repeatedly, ten times or more. This chain links TRBV2 with TRBJ2-2; perhaps TRBD1 as D (7 bases). From germline, CDR1 is SNHLY and CDR2 FYNNEI. The CDR3 has 12 amino acids. Trimming shortened V by 11 bases and J by 5 bases, and 12 bases separated the two germline ends. The CDR3 coding sequence is TGTGCCGCCCAGGGGGGAACCGGGGAGCTGTTTTTT. Its translation: CAAQGGTGELFF. Complete variable domain (other parts from reference TRBV2 and TRBJ2-2): EPEVTQTPSHQVTQMGQEVILRCVPISNHLYFYWYRQILGQKVEFLVSFYNNEISEKSEIFDDQFSVERPDGSNFTLKIRSTKLEDSAMYFCAAQGGTGELFFGEGSRLTVL.

The V gene is TRBV6-1, the J gene TRBJ2-7; TRBD2 is a possible D gene (7 bases). With 8 bases removed from V and 1 base from J, the gap between germline ends came to 18 bases. Germline V gene sequence: CDR1 MNHNS, CDR2 SASEGT. The CDR3 totals 15 residues. The CDR3 loop is CASRRGGGPSYEQYF. As DNA, the CDR3 is TGTGCCAGCCGGAGGGGAGGGGGTCCGTCCTACGAGCAGTACTTC.

This clonotype showed up many times. The V call is TRBV7-2, the J call TRBJ1-2; TRBD1 might be the D (5 bases). Germline CDR1 and CDR2: SGHTA and FQGNSA. This CDR3 is 16 amino acids long. V was clipped by 5 bases and J by 3 bases, with 19 bases between them. The CDR3 nucleotides are TGTGCCAGCAGCGTTCGACGGGGCCCCAAGTACTATGGCTACACCTTC. Translating it yields CASSVRRGPKYYGYTF.

The chain is built from TRBV12-3 or TRBV12-4 and TRBJ2-5, with D perhaps TRBD1 (6 bases). The ends were cut back, 6 bases at V and 0 bases at J, with 14 bases in the middle. The CDR3 totals 15 residues. In DNA form, the CDR3 reads TGTGCCAGCAGCCTTAATGACAGGAACCAAGAGACCCAGTACTTC. Translating it yields CASSLNDRNQETQYF.

This clonotype was seen repeatedly, ten times or more. The chain employs TRBV7-8 and TRBJ1-2; possible D gene TRBD1, 5 bases. The CDR3 has 16 residues. V lost 5 bases and J lost 2, with 18 bases in between. Germline V lookup: CDR1 SGHVS, CDR2 FQNEAQ. The CDR3 bases are TGTGCCAGCAGCCCCGGTGGCAGGGAGGGGAACTATGGCTACACCTTC. This codes for CASSPGGREGNYGYTF.

This clonotype has a count of ten or more. The CDR3 DNA sequence: TGTGCCAGCAGTGACACAGAGGAGGGACAGCCCCAGCATTTT. This translates into CASSDTEEGQPQHF. J is TRBJ1-5 and V is TRBV6-1; D unclear. The CDR3 is 14 residues long. Trimming removed 3 bases at V and 7 bases at J, with 13 bases between. In germline, CDR1 is MNHNS, CDR2 SASEGT.

This clonotype was counted many times. The rearrangement uses TRBV5-1 and TRBJ1-1; D possibly corresponds to TRBD1 (6 bases). V was cut by 4 bases and J by 7 bases, with 17 bases left in between. Germline V CDR1 and CDR2: SGHRS, YFSETQ. The length of the CDR3 is 14 residues. The CDR3 here is CASSQYRVVDEAFF. Written as DNA, the CDR3 is TGCGCCAGCAGCCAGTACAGGGTAGTGGATGAAGCTTTCTTT.

The CDR3 region is CASAGGTRTSGGSTDTQYF. In DNA, the CDR3 is TGTGCCAGCGCCGGGGGCACCCGGACTAGCGGGGGGAGCACAGATACGCAGTATTTT. The chain is built from TRBV27 and TRBJ2-3, with TRBD2 matching 14 bases. Germline V gives CDR1 MNHEY, CDR2 SMNVEV (reference sequence). Trimming at V came to 8 bases and at J to 0 bases, leaving 13 bases not matched to a gene. CDR3 length: 19 residues.

This sequence joins TRBV15 and TRBJ1-1; 11 bases agree with TRBD1. CDR3 length equals 15 residues. The V gene's germline CDR1 is LNHNV and CDR2 YYDKDF (reference sequence). V lost 4 bases to trimming and J lost 3 bases; unmatched junction nucleotides: 4. Here the CDR3 reads CATSTPGQGDTEAFF. The CDR3 nucleotides are TGTGCCACCAGCACACCGGGACAGGGGGACACTGAAGCTTTCTTT.

This clonotype was found many times. The chain joins TRBV6-5 to TRBJ2-5; D not certain. Germline loops: CDR1 MNHEY, CDR2 SVGAGI. V shed 4 bases and J shed 3 bases, with 15 bases lying between them. The CDR3 length is 15 residues. In DNA, the CDR3 is TGTGCCAGCAGTTTATACCGGCCCCCGAAAGAGACCCAGTACTTC. Encoded protein: CASSLYRPPKETQYF.

The chain couples TRBV28 to TRBJ2-2, with a tentative D call TRBD2 (5 bases). CDR1 and CDR2 from the germline V gene are MDHEN and SYDVKM. The V end lost 3 bases, the J end lost 2 bases, and 13 bases lay between the germline ends. CDR3 length: 16 residues. CDR3 bases: TGTGCCAGCAGTTTGGTAGCGCCGTCAAACACCGGGGAGCTGTTTTTT. Protein sequence: CASSLVAPSNTGELFF.

This clonotype was recorded at least ten times. The rearrangement uses TRBV27 and TRBJ1-1, with D tentatively TRBD1 (5 bases). The CDR3 extends over 15 amino acids. Germline-derived CDR1 and CDR2 are MNHEY and SMNVEV (reference sequence). Deletions cut 4 bases from V and 0 bases from J, with 12 bases between. Here the CDR3 DNA reads TGTGCCAGCAGTTGGGGGAGGGCCCTGAACACTGAAGCTTTCTTT. It encodes CASSWGRALNTEAFF.